Described below is a single TCR beta chain sequence and its context. The data stem from a study of blood T cell repertoires in COVID-19. About the study: The United States, Italy and Spain supplied acute and convalescent COVID-19 samples. Sample material is recorded as cDNA or gDNA derived from T cells, B-cell-depleted T cells, or PBMCs.

The CDR3 spans 12 residues. V gave up 4 bases and J gave up 10 bases, with 13 bases separating them. The germline V gene encodes CDR1 SGHTA and CDR2 FQGNSA. As processed by the authors: Reference gene primer amplification gave estimated nucleated cell counts. The protocol was immunoSEQ multiplex PCR, while the TCRdb copy is restricted to in-frame clones and leaves out a portion. That table furnishes V, J and clone size, whereas the DNA furnished D and trimming. The sample holds fewer than 60,000 clones; 85% to 90% are singletons and the top ten take approximately 8.8%. The chain uses TRBV7-2 and TRBJ1-1; D perhaps matches TRBD1 (5 bases). Sequencing was performed on peripheral blood. This sequence originates from a man older than 75 with active or convalescent COVID-19. The CDR3 DNA sequence: TGTGCCAGCAGCTCCCCCGTAAGGGGAGCTTTCTTT. Translating gives CASSSPVRGAFF.